The sequence of this T cell receptor beta chain was determined in a study of cytomegalovirus exposure and HLA in healthy donors. This CDR3 comprises 14 residues. V was cut by 0 bases and J by 3 bases, with 9 bases left in between. Germline V lookup: CDR1 LGHNA, CDR2 YNFKEQ. Study-wide findings and caveats: Some V segments (TRBV6-2 and TRBV6-3 among them) were excluded as indistinguishable.

A multiplex PCR was run with 60 Vbeta primers and 13 Jbeta primers. Sequenced by immunoSEQ multiplex PCR; TCRdb stores in-frame clones only, minus some. The sample has some 200,000 clones, around 86% seen once; the top ten hold 1.6%. On this clone itself: Its antigen remains unidentified.

V gene TRBV4-2 combines with J gene TRBJ2-7, with a tentative D call TRBD2 (5 bases). This TCR was sampled from a man aged 50-59 years in good health and CMV-seronegative. Specimen: PBMCs. The CDR3 spells CASSQDGLFYEQYF. CDR3 DNA sequence: TGTGCCAGCAGCCAAGACGGACTCTTCTACGAGCAGTACTTC.